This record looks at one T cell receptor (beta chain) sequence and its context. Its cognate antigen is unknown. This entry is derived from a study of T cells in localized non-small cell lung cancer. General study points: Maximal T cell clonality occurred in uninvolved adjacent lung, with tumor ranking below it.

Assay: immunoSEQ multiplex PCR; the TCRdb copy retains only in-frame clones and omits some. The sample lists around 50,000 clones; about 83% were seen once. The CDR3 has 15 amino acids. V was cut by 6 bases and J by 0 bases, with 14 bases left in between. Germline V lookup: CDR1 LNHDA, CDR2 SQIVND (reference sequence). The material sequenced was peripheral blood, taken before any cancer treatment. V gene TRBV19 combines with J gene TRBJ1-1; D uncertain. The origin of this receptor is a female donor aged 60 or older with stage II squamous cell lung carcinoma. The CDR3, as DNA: TGTGCCAGTAGAAACACCGGACTTCTGAACACTGAAGCTTTCTTT. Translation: CASRNTGLLNTEAFF.